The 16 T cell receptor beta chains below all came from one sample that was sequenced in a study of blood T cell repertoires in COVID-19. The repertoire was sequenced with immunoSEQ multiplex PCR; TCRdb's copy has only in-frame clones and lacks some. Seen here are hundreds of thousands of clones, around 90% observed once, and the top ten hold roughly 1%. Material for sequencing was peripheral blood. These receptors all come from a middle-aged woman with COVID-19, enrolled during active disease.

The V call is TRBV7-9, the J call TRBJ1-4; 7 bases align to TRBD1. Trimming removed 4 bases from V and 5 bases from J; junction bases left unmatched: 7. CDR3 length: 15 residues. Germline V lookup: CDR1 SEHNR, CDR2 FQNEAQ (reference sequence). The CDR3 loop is CASSWGDRRNEKLFF. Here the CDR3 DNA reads TGTGCCAGCAGCTGGGGGGACAGAAGGAATGAAAAACTGTTTTTT.

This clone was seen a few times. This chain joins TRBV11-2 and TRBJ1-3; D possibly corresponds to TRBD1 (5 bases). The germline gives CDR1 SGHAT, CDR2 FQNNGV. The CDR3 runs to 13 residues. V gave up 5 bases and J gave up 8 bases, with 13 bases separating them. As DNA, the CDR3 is TGTGCCAGCAGCAGAGTCGGGGGATACACCATATATTTT. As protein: CASSRVGGYTIYF.

CDR3 sequence (DNA): TGTGCCAGCAGCTTCGGACTAGCGGGGTCCTACGAGCAGTACTTC. Amino acids: CASSFGLAGSYEQYF. The gene calls are TRBV5-4 and TRBJ2-7; 12 bases agree with TRBD2. The CDR3 is 15 amino acids. Germline V gene lookup returns CDR1 SGHNT and CDR2 YYREEE (reference sequence). Trimming removed 2 bases from V and 1 base from J; junction bases left unmatched: 1.

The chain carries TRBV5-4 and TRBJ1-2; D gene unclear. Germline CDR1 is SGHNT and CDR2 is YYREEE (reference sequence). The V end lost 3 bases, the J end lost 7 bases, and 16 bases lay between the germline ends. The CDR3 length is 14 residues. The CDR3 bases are TGTGCCAGCAGCTCGGGGAGTGGCGGTGGTGGCTACACCTTC. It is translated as CASSSGSGGGGYTF.

The CDR3 coding sequence is TGTGCCAGTAGTCCCGGGACAGGGAGTTTGATGACTGAAGCTTTCTTT. Amino acids: CASSPGTGSLMTEAFF. The chain has TRBV19 and TRBJ1-1; 9 nucleotides align to TRBD1. V was clipped by 5 bases and J by 5 bases; unmatched bases: 12. CDR1 LNHDA and CDR2 SQIVND come from the germline V gene (reference sequence). The CDR3 runs to 16 residues.

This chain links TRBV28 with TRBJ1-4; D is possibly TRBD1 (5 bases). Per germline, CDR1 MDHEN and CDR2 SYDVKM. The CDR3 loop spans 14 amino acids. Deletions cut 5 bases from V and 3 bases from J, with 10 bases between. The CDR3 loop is CASSRQSPNEKLFF. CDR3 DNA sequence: TGTGCCAGCAGTCGACAGAGCCCTAATGAAAAACTGTTTTTT.

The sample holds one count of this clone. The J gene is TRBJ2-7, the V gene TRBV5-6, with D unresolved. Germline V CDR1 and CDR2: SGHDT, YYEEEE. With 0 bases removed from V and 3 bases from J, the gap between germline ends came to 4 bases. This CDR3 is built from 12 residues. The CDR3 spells CASSLGYYEQYF. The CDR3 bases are TGTGCCAGCAGCTTGGGTTACTACGAGCAGTACTTC.

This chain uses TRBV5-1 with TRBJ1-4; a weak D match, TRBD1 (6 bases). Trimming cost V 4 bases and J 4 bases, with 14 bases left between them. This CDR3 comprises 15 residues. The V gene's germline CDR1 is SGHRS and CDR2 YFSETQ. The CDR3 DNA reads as TGCGCCAGCAGCCTAGGGGGGGCCGATAATGAAAAACTGTTTTTT. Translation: CASSLGGADNEKLFF.

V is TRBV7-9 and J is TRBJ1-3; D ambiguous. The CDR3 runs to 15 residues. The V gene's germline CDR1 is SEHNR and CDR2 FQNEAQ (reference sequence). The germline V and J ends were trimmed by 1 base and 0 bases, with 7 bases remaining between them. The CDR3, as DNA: TGTGCCAGCAGCTTAGTGGGGAGCTCTGGAAACACCATATATTTT. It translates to CASSLVGSSGNTIYF.

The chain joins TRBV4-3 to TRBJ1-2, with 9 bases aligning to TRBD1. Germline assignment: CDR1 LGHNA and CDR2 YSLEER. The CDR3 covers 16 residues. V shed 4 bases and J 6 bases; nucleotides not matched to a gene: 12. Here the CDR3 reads CASSLSPGTGRDGYTF. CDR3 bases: TGCGCCAGCAGCCTGTCACCGGGGACAGGGAGGGATGGCTACACCTTC.

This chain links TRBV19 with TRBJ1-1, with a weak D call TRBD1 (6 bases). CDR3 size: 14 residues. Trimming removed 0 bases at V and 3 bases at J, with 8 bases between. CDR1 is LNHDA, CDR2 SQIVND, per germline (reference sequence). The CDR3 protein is CASSIETGYTEAFF. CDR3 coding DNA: TGTGCCAGTAGTATAGAGACAGGCTACACTGAAGCTTTCTTT.

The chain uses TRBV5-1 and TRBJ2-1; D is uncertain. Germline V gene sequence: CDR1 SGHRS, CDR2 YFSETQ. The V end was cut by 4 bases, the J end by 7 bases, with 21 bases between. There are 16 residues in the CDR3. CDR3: CASSPEGSRLGNEQFF. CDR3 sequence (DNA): TGCGCCAGCAGCCCCGAAGGTAGCCGGCTTGGTAATGAGCAGTTCTTC.

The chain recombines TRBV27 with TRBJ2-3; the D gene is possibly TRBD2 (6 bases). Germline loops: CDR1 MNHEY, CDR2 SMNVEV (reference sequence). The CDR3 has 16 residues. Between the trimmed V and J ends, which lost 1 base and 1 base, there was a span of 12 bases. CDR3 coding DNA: TGTGCCAGCAGTTTATTAACGGGGGTAGGCACAGATACGCAGTATTTT. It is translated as CASSLLTGVGTDTQYF.

The CDR3 is CASSGHYYGYTF. The CDR3 nucleotides read TGTGCCAGCAGCGGACACTACTATGGCTACACCTTC. This chain joins TRBV6-5 and TRBJ1-2, with D possibly matching TRBD1 (5 bases). From germline, CDR1 is MNHEY and CDR2 SVGAGI. The CDR3 covers 12 residues. Trimming stripped 6 bases from V and 3 bases from J, with 8 bases between.

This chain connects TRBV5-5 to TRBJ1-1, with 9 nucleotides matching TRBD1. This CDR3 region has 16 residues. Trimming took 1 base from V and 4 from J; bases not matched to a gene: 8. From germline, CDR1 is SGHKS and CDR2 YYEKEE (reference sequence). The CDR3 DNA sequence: TGTGCCAGCAGCTTGTTCGGGACAGGGCTCCCCACTGAAGCTTTCTTT. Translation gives CASSLFGTGLPTEAFF.

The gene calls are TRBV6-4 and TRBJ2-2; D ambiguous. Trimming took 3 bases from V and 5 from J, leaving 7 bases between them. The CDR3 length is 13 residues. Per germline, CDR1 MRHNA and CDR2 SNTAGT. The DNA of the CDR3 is TGTGCCAGCAGTGATCAGGATACCGGGGAGCTGTTTTTT. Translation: CASSDQDTGELFF.